This T cell receptor beta chain was recorded in a study of T-cell memory formation after mild COVID-19. Study in general: Largely donor-specific sequence clusters came from a couple of donors. General observations from the study: Shrinking CD4+ clones resided mostly in CM and EM, and CD8+ ones in EMRA. Cross-reactive memory apparently joined, as some responding clones appeared in pre-infection memory.

V dropped 3 bases and J dropped 2 bases, with 6 bases sitting between them. The CDR3 contains 13 residues. The authors produced TCR alpha and TCR beta cDNA libraries with sample barcodes and UMIs by 5'RACE using constant-segment primers. TCRdb ran MiXCR on the 5' RACE reads and lists one entry per CDR3 protein. This sample has roughly 51,000 distinct CDR3 sequences; about 7.3% occur once, and the top ten carry 1.4%. This clonotype was seen repeatedly, ten times or more. Its antigen is currently unknown. The source of this sequence is a man between 18 and 35 years old who had mild COVID-19 (a few samples of this study predate the infection). Cell type and time point are not known. The sequenced material came from PBMCs or a T cell subset sorted from them (not recorded which). This chain joins TRBV12-3 or TRBV12-4 and TRBJ2-3; D gene unclear. CDR3 sequence reads: CASSLSSTDTQYF. The CDR3 DNA reads as TGTGCCAGCAGTTTGTCCTCCACAGATACGCAGTATTTT.